The clone carrying this TCR beta chain has more than one count but fewer than ten. TCRdb called the 5' RACE reads again in MiXCR, with one record for every CDR3 protein. The sample holds about 700,000 distinct CDR3 sequences, 5.5% to 6.5% seen once. The CDR3 consists of 15 residues. Trimming took 6 bases from V and 1 from J; bases not matched to a gene: 7. Germline loops: CDR1 MNHEY, CDR2 SMNVEV (reference sequence). These data come from a study of identical twins. The rearrangement joins TRBV27 to TRBJ2-7; 9 bases map to TRBD2. The sample comprised naive T cells sorted from blood. The TCR originated in a man in his late teens or twenties in good health. The CDR3 spells CASSPTTSGSYEQYF. As DNA, the CDR3 is TGTGCCAGCAGCCCCACCACTAGCGGGTCCTACGAGCAGTACTTC.